The present entry profiles one TCR beta chain with its context. The clone's antigen remains unknown. Base qualities are missing; no much larger clone stands one base away. From the germline V gene, CDR1 is MNHNS and CDR2 is SASEGT. V is clipped by 0 bases and J by 3 bases, and the sequence between their germline boundaries is 6 bases long. From cysteine to phenylalanine, the CDR3 is 13 amino acids long. Kept here is only the CDR3 DNA, which spans 39 bases and is read in frame from base 1. This sample's time point label indicates: about 28 days (+/-7) after the second vaccine dose. The sample's treatment or condition label, in plain terms: meningococcal conjugate vaccine given as trial control. Samples from vaccinated people were obtained from the UK trials COV001 and COV002, which included a single-blind randomized controlled phase 2/3 trial of AZD1222 (ChAdOx1 nCoV-19) in healthy adults. For TCRbeta chain sequencing, PBMC samples were collected from trial participants at day 0 and at day 28 after the second dose.

This entry comes from a study of T cell responses to AZD1222 COVID-19 vaccine (dated by TCRdb to about 2021). The study in broad terms: A total of 233 trial participants underwent TCR sequencing, of whom about 210 had received two doses of AZD1222 and some 25 had received two doses of the MenACWY control vaccine. Trial participants were enrolled by age into subgroups of 18-55, 56-69 and 70-plus years, and around 150, 29 and 61 TCR-sequenced participants, respectively, were included in these subgroups.

Summary of the overall study and its limitations: Epitopes outside the regions mutated in the B.1.351 and B.1.1.7 variants were reportedly recognized by nearly half of the unique spike-specific TCRs. A significant rise in spike-specific TCR breadth and depth was observed after two AZD1222 doses relative to day 0 and relative to MenACWY recipients. Because no day 14 peak-response samples were available, repertoires were characterized only after the peak T cell response. The vaccine-associated CD4 TCRs covered the entire spike protein, and the dominant responses fell in regions 160-218 and 743-854. In the small 56-69-year group, the increase in depth fell short of significance, most likely because of low power. Participants were mostly white British and included more females than males, and it was suggested by the authors that clonal diversity may have been underestimated. Conclusions about previously exposed vaccinees were limited because only a handful of AZD1222 recipients were SARS-CoV-2 seropositive at baseline.

The CDR3 regions of human TCRbeta chains were analyzed by immunosequencing. In the paper's pipeline: TCRs in the repertoires were matched against a reference library of SARS-CoV-2-specific TCRs that had been generated with the MIRA antigen-specificity platform. Breadth meant the fraction of unique TCRs that were SARS-CoV-2-associated, whereas depth meant the fraction of total T cells that were SARS-CoV-2-associated. Using the MIRA data, every spike-specific TCR was mapped to the spike region that the TCR reacted to and assigned to either a CD4 or a CD8 class. Log10-transformed breadth and depth values were compared by one-way ANOVA with Sidak's multiple comparisons tests. Drawn from immuneACCESS, this table holds only the in-frame rearrangements with V and J called that TCRdb kept. Clones are partly lost; checked studies trace under half to an unresolved V gene and leave the rest unexplained. V and J calls and clone size are copied from that table; D and trimming were computed from the DNA. For this sample there are 130,000 or so clones; approximately 85% appear just once. The ten largest clones take up 7.9% of the sample.

Sequences were derived from peripheral blood, sampled 28 days after the second dose of the MenACWY control vaccine. The chain is encoded by TRBV6-1 joined to TRBJ2-7; the D gene cannot be named for sure. This receptor was identified in an adult who received the MenACWY meningococcal vaccine as a control. The CDR3 protein: CASSEARNYEQYF. The sequence in DNA is TGTGCCAGCAGTGAAGCAAGGAACTACGAGCAGTACTTC.